The 15 T cell receptor beta chains in this list originate from one sample, sequenced in a study of blood T cell repertoires in COVID-19 (TCRdb year 2020). Library construction relied on the immunoSEQ multiplex PCR assay. Entries here come from immuneACCESS through TCRdb and include only in-frame sequences with V and J called. Some clones fail to appear in such tables; in the studies checked, an unresolved V gene covers under half of the shortfall, and the cause of the remainder is unknown. Here the sample has approximately 160,000 clones; 83% occur a single time. The top ten constitute approximately 4.7% of the sample. Sequenced input: PBMCs or T cells enriched from blood (not recorded which). All receptors derive from a woman aged 50 to 65 who had recovered from COVID-19.

The CDR3: CASSYGQGVHQPQHF. In DNA form, the CDR3 reads TGCGCCAGCAGTTACGGACAGGGTGTTCATCAGCCCCAGCATTTT. V usage is TRBV10-2 and J usage is TRBJ1-5, with TRBD1 matching 8 bases. From germline, CDR1 is WSHSY and CDR2 SAAADI. The CDR3 contains 15 residues. V was clipped by 5 bases and J by 5 bases; unmatched bases: 8.

The chain employs TRBV28 and TRBJ2-5, with unresolved D. The germline V gene has CDR1 MDHEN and CDR2 SYDVKM. V lost 5 bases and J 5 bases, leaving 15 bases between the germline ends. This CDR3 comprises 14 residues. CDR3 in DNA: TGTGCCAGCAGTCAACTCTCGGGTGAGGAGACCCAGTACTTC. Its translation: CASSQLSGEETQYF.

The gene calls are TRBV18 and TRBJ2-2; D perhaps matches TRBD2 (6 bases). Germline V CDR1 and CDR2: KGHSH, LQKENI. The CDR3 runs 19 residues. V was pared by 0 bases and J by 5 bases, with 22 bases between. In nucleotides, the CDR3 is TGTGCCAGCTCACCACCCTCCGGGAGCGGACTTAAGGGAACCGGGGAGCTGTTTTTT. Its translation: CASSPPSGSGLKGTGELFF.

The chain employs TRBV5-8 and TRBJ1-5, with D possibly TRBD1 on 5 matching bases. Trimming removed 0 bases at V and 3 bases at J, with 13 bases between. The length of the CDR3 is 16 residues. Germline values: CDR1 SGHTS, CDR2 YDEGEE. CDR3 DNA: TGTGCCAGCAGCTTGGTATCGGGCAGGGCCAATCAGCCCCAGCATTTT. Protein: CASSLVSGRANQPQHF.

The chain links TRBV6-5 to TRBJ1-5; 8 nucleotides align to TRBD1. The CDR3 consists of 15 residues. Per germline, CDR1 MNHEY and CDR2 SVGAGI. V gave up 6 bases and J gave up 2 bases; unmatched junction bases: 6. The CDR3 DNA reads TGTGCCAGCAGCTCTCAGGGGGCCGGCAATCAGCCCCAGCATTTT. Encoded protein: CASSSQGAGNQPQHF.

The chain is built from TRBV10-3 and TRBJ1-5, with a possible D match to TRBD1 (6 bases). There are 15 residues in the CDR3. The germline gives CDR1 ENHRY, CDR2 SYGVKD. Trimming removed 8 bases from V and 0 bases from J, with 14 bases in between. Here the CDR3 reads CAIGGSVYSNQPQHF. CDR3 coding DNA: TGTGCCATCGGGGGCAGCGTTTATAGCAATCAGCCCCAGCATTTT.

The chain recombines TRBV24-1 with TRBJ1-1, with 9 bases aligning to TRBD1. There are 16 residues in the CDR3. Germline V gives CDR1 KGHDR, CDR2 SFDVKD. The J segment lost 3 bases and the V segment lost 9 bases, leaving 13 bases of the junction unmatched. The CDR3, as DNA: TGTGCCACCGCGGCCGGGACAGGGTGGAGGGACACTGAAGCTTTCTTT. As protein: CATAAGTGWRDTEAFF.

J is TRBJ1-4 and V is TRBV9, with TRBD1 as a possible D gene (5 bases). The CDR3 is 14 amino acids. V lost 0 bases and J lost 8, with 11 bases in between. Looked up from germline, CDR1 is SGDLS and CDR2 is YYNGEE. Here the CDR3 reads CASSVGWGEEKLFF. The CDR3 nucleotides are TGTGCCAGCAGCGTAGGTTGGGGGGAGGAAAAACTGTTTTTT.

The rearrangement joins TRBV27 to TRBJ1-2, with D perhaps matching TRBD1 (6 bases). The V gene lost 4 bases and the J gene lost 7 bases, with 13 bases spanning the gap. CDR1 and CDR2 (germline): MNHEY, SMNVEV (reference sequence). The CDR3 has 13 residues. CDR3 sequence: CASSSQLQGGYTF. In nucleotides, the CDR3 is TGTGCCAGCAGTTCCCAGTTACAGGGTGGCTACACCTTC.

This rearrangement joins TRBV9 to TRBJ2-2, with TRBD1 as a possible D gene (6 bases). The V and J ends lost 4 bases and 4 bases respectively, with 17 bases between them. The CDR3 loop spans 16 amino acids. Germline V gene lookup returns CDR1 SGDLS and CDR2 YYNGEE. The CDR3 spells CASSRQGSRGTGELFF. In DNA form, the CDR3 reads TGTGCCAGCAGCCGCCAGGGGAGCCGGGGCACCGGGGAGCTGTTTTTT.

The V and J genes are TRBV19 and TRBJ1-5; 10 nucleotides match TRBD1. In germline, CDR1 is LNHDA, CDR2 SQIVND (reference sequence). The CDR3 consists of 19 residues. Unmatched junction bases numbered 12, after V lost 3 bases and J lost 1 base. In nucleotides, the CDR3 is TGTGCCAGTAGTATTGTAGGGACAGGGGCCAAAAGGAGCAATCAGCCCCAGCATTTT. Translation: CASSIVGTGAKRSNQPQHF.

This clone was detected once. The genes are TRBV3-1 (or the pseudogene TRBV3-2) and TRBJ1-2, with D unresolved. The CDR3 loop spans 13 amino acids. V dropped 0 bases and J dropped 9 bases, with 11 bases sitting between them. Germline-derived CDR1 and CDR2 are LGHDT and YNNKEL (reference sequence). CDR3: CASSQEGVWRYTF. CDR3 DNA sequence: TGTGCCAGCAGCCAAGAGGGCGTATGGCGCTACACCTTC.

This chain connects TRBV29-1 to TRBJ1-2; tentatively, D is TRBD1 (5 bases). From germline, CDR1 is SQVTM and CDR2 ANQGSEA. V shed 5 bases and J shed 0 bases, with 13 bases lying between them. The CDR3 is 14 amino acids. The CDR3 spells CSVITQGANYGYTF. Here the CDR3 DNA reads TGCAGCGTTATCACCCAGGGTGCTAACTATGGCTACACCTTC. Full variable domain (outside the CDR3, taken from reference TRBV29-1 and TRBJ1-2): SAVISQKPSRDICQRGTSLTIQCQVDSQVTMMFWYRQQPGQSLTLIATANQGSEATYESGFVIDKFPISRPNLTFSTLTVSNMSPEDSSIYLCSVITQGANYGYTFGSGTRLTVV.

The chain recombines TRBV7-9 with TRBJ1-3, with D possibly being TRBD1 (5 bases). V was clipped by 1 base and J by 1 base, with 8 bases between them. The germline V gene encodes CDR1 SEHNR and CDR2 FQNEAQ (reference sequence). This CDR3 comprises 15 residues. CDR3 amino acids: CASSLVPGSGNTIYF. In nucleotides, the CDR3 is TGTGCCAGCAGCTTAGTTCCAGGGTCTGGAAACACCATATATTTT.

This clone was picked up a small number of times. V gene TRBV7-9 combines with J gene TRBJ2-3; TRBD1 is a possible D gene (6 bases). CDR1 SEHNR and CDR2 FQNEAQ come from the germline V gene (reference sequence). Trimming removed 0 bases at V and 3 bases at J, with 10 bases between. This CDR3 contains 15 residues. CDR3 loop: CASSLARQGTDTQYF. The CDR3 DNA follows: TGTGCCAGCAGCTTAGCTAGGCAGGGGACAGATACGCAGTATTTT.